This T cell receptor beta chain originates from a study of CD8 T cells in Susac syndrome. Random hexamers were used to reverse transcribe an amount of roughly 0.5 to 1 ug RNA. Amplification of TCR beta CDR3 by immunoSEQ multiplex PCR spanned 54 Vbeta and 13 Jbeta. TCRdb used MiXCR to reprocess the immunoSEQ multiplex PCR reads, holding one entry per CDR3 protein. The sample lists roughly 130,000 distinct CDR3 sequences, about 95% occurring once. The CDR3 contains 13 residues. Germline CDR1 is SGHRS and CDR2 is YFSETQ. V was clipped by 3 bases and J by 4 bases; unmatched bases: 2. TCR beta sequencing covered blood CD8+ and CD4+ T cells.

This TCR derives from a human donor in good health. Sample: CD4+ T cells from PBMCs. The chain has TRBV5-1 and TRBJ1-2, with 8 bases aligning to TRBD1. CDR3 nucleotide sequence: TGCGCCAGCAGCTCAGGACAGGGCTATGGCTACACCTTC. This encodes CASSSGQGYGYTF.